This T cell receptor beta chain stems from a study of CD8 T cells in ankylosing spondylitis. This clonotype was detected many times. Germline loops: CDR1 SGHTA, CDR2 FQGNSA. V lost 4 bases and J lost 0, with 13 bases in between. This CDR3 is built from 16 residues. TCRdb independently ran MiXCR on the 5' RACE reads; one entry per CDR3 protein. Counted here are 15,000 or so distinct CDR3 sequences, approximately 7.6% occurring once; the ten biggest clones make up approximately 38%. Sequenced sample: blood. This clonotype was obtained from a male donor with ankylosing spondylitis or in good health (not recorded which). The gene calls are TRBV7-2 and TRBJ2-4; D is tentatively TRBD1 or TRBD2 (7 bases each). The CDR3 DNA reads TGTGCCAGCAGCTCCCCAGGGGGGGGAGCCAAAAACATTCAGTACTTC. It specifies CASSSPGGGAKNIQYF.